This T cell receptor beta chain is drawn from a study of blood T cell repertoires in COVID-19. The overall study: COVID-19 samples, acute and convalescent, were from the United States, Italy and Spain. The cDNA or gDNA used as material had been derived from T cells, B-cell-depleted T cells, or PBMCs.

Germline V CDR1 and CDR2: MGHRA, YSYEKL. J was trimmed by 2 bases and V by 1 base; bases with no gene match: 1. This CDR3 comprises 15 residues. Source study methods: Estimates of nucleated cell counts were drawn from the amplification of reference gene primers. Repertoires were generated with immunoSEQ multiplex PCR, while TCRdb's copy carries only in-frame clones and drops some. The D gene and trimming were derived from the DNA, and the V and J assignments and clone size from that table. This sample yields fewer than 100,000 clones, of which 87% are seen a single time; approximately 4.9% belongs to the top ten.

The chain recombines TRBV4-1 with TRBJ1-2; 10 bases fit TRBD1. The sample taken for sequencing was peripheral blood. This TCR derives from a man aged 65-85 years with acute or convalescent COVID-19. The CDR3 DNA is TGCGCCAGCAGCCAAGCGGGACAGGGGAACTATGGCTACACCTTC. Translation: CASSQAGQGNYGYTF.